The next 2 T cell receptor beta chains were all read from a single sample in a study of control samples from healthy donors and cancer patients. Here immunoSEQ multiplex PCR was the method, and the copy in TCRdb shows in-frame clones only, minus some. Of 60,000 or so clones detected, 90% to 96% appear once; the ten largest clones hold roughly 1.1%. Sequencing was carried out using blood. All receptors derive from a woman between 18 and 29 years old in good health.

The rearrangement joins TRBV6-5 to TRBJ1-1; 7 bases fit TRBD1. The CDR3 is made up of 13 amino acids. The germline V gene encodes CDR1 MNHEY and CDR2 SVGAGI. V trimming: 6 bases; J trimming: 5 bases; junction bases outside the gene matches: 6. CDR3 protein: CASSSDRETEAFF. The DNA of the CDR3 is TGTGCCAGCAGCAGCGACAGGGAAACTGAAGCTTTCTTT.

V is TRBV9 and J is TRBJ2-5, with TRBD2 identical over 7 bases. The CDR3 is 14 residues long. Trimming took 6 bases from V and 6 from J; bases not matched to a gene: 11. CDR1 and CDR2 (germline): SGDLS, YYNGEE. The DNA of the CDR3 is TGTGCCAGCACCTCCTCAGCGGGGAGTAAGACCCAGTACTTC. Protein product: CASTSSAGSKTQYF. The complete variable domain, with remaining parts taken from reference TRBV9 and TRBJ2-5, reads DSGVTQTPKHLITATGQRVTLRCSPRSGDLSVYWYQQSLDQGLQFLIQYYNGEERAKGNILERFSAQQFPDLHSELNLSSLELGDSALYFCASTSSAGSKTQYFGPGTRLLVL.